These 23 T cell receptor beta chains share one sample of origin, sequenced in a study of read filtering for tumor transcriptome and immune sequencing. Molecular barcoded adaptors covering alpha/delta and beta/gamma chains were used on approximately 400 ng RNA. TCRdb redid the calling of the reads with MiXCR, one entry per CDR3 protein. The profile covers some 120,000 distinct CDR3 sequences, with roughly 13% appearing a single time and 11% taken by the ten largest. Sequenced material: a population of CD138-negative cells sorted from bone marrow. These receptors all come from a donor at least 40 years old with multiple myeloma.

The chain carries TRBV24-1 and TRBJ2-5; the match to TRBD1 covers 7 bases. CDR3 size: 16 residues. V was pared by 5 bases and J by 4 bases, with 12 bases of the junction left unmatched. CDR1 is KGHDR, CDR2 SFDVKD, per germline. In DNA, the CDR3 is TGTGCCACCAGTGGGGCCGGACAGGCCGAAGGAGAGACCCAGTACTTC. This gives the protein CATSGAGQAEGETQYF.

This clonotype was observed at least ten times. CDR3: CASSQEASYNEQFF. CDR3 coding DNA: TGTGCCAGCAGCCAAGAAGCTTCCTACAATGAGCAGTTCTTC. The chain couples TRBV3-1 to TRBJ2-1; unclear D gene. Germline V gene data show CDR1 as LGHDT and CDR2 as YNNKEL (reference sequence). This CDR3 has 14 residues. V was trimmed by 0 bases and J by 1 base, leaving 4 bases between them.

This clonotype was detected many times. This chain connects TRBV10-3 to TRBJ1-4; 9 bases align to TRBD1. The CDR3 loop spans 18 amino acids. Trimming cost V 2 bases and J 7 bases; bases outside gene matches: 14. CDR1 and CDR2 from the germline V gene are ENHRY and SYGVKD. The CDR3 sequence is CAISEPILPGQGLEKLFF. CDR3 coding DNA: TGTGCCATCAGTGAGCCGATTCTCCCGGGACAGGGTCTTGAAAAACTGTTTTTT.

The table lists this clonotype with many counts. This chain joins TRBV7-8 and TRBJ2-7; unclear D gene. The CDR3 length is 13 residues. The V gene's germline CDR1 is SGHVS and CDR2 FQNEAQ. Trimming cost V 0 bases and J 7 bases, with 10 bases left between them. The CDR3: CASSLAERREQYF. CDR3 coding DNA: TGTGCCAGCAGCTTAGCGGAGAGGAGAGAGCAGTACTTC.

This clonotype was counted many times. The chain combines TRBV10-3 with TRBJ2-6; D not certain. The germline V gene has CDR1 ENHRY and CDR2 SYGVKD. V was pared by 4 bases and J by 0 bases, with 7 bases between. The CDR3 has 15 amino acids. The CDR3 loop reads CAISVAVSGANVLTF. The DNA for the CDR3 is TGTGCCATCAGTGTCGCGGTCTCTGGGGCCAACGTCCTGACTTTC.

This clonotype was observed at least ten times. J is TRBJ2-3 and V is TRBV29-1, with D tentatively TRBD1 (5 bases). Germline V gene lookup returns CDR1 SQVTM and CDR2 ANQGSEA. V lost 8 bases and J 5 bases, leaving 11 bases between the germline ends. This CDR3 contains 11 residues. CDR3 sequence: CSWGTGDTQYF. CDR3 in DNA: TGCAGCTGGGGCACCGGAGATACGCAGTATTTT.

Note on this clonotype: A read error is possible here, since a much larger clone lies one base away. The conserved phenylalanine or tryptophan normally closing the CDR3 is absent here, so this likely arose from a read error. The CDR3 sequence is CASSPLTSREQFL. CDR3 coding DNA: TGTGCCAGCAGCCCACTCACTAGCAGGGAGCAGTTCCTC. V gene TRBV7-2 combines with J gene TRBJ2-1; D is possibly TRBD2 (6 bases). This CDR3 has 13 amino acids. In germline, CDR1 is SGHTA, CDR2 FQGNSA. The V and J ends lost 5 bases and 10 bases respectively, with 15 bases between them.

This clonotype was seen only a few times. The CDR3 is CASSEPWSSDTQYF. The CDR3 DNA sequence: TGTGCCAGCAGTGAACCGTGGAGTTCAGATACGCAGTATTTT. The chain recombines TRBV6-1 with TRBJ2-3; no clear D gene. Trimming took 2 bases from V and 4 from J, leaving 10 bases between them. Looked up from germline, CDR1 is MNHNS and CDR2 is SASEGT. This CDR3 region has 14 residues.

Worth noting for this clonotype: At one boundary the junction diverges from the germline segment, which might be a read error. The CDR3 loop reads CASSLAPGQETDTLYF. The DNA of the CDR3 is TGTGCCAGCAGCTTGGCCCCGGGACAGGAAACAGATACGCTGTATTTT. This sequence joins TRBV5-5 and TRBJ2-3; TRBD1 aligns across 8 bases. CDR1 and CDR2 (germline): SGHKS, YYEKEE (reference sequence). This CDR3 region has 16 residues.

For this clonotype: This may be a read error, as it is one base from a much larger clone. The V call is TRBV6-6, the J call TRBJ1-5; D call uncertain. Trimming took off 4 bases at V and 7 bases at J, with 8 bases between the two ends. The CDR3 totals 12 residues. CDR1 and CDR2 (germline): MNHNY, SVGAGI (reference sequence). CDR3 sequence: CASSCSKQPQHF. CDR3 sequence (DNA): TGTGCCAGCAGTTGCTCGAAGCAGCCCCAGCATTTT.

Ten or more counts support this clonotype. In nucleotides, the CDR3 is TGCGCCAGCAGCGGGCGCCCGGCCGAACAGGGGGCCAGGAATGAGCAGTTCTTC. Translation gives CASSGRPAEQGARNEQFF. The rearrangement uses TRBV4-1 and TRBJ2-1; TRBD1 matches at 9 bases. The CDR3 is 18 residues long. Per germline, CDR1 MGHRA and CDR2 YSYEKL. J gave up 7 bases and V 5 bases, and 18 bases lay outside the gene matches.

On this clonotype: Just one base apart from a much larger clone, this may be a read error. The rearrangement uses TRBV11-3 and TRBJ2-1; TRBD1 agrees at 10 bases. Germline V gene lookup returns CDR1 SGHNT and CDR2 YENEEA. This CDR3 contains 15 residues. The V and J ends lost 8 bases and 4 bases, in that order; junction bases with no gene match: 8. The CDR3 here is CASGSRQGAYNEQFF. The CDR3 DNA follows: TGTGCCAGCGGCTCAAGACAGGGGGCTTACAATGAGCAGTTCTTC.

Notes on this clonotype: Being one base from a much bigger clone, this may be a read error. CDR3: CANSTVLGTEAFF. The CDR3, as DNA: TGTGCCAACAGCACAGTCCTTGGTACTGAAGCTTTCTTT. The chain has TRBV3-1 and TRBJ1-1; D is uncertain. CDR1 and CDR2 (germline): LGHDT, YNNKEL (reference sequence). The CDR3 has 13 amino acids.

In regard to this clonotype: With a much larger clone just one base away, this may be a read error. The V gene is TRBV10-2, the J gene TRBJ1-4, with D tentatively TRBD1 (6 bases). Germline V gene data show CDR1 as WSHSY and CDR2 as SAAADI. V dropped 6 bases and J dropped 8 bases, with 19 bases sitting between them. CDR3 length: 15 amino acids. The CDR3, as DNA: TGCGCCAGCAGCGAAGGACAGAGCAAGTGGGAAAAACTGTTTTTT. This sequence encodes CASSEGQSKWEKLFF.

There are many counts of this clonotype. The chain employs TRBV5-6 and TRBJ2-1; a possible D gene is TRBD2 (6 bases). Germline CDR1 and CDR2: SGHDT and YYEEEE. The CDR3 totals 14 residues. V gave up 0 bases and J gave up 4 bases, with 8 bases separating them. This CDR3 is CASSLGGDYNEQFF. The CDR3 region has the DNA TGTGCCAGCAGCTTGGGGGGGGATTACAATGAGCAGTTCTTC. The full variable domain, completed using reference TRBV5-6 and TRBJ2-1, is DAGVTQSPTHLIKTRGQQVTLRCSPKSGHDTVSWYQQALGQGPQFIFQYYEEEERQRGNFPDRFSGHQFPNYSSELNVNALLLGDSALYLCASSLGGDYNEQFFGPGTRLTVL.

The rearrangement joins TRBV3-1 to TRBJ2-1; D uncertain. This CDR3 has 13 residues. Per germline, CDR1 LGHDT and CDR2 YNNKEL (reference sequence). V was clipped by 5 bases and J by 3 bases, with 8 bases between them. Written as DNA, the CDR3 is TGTGCCAGCAGCGAACGGGTCTACAATGAGCAGTTCTTC. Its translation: CASSERVYNEQFF.

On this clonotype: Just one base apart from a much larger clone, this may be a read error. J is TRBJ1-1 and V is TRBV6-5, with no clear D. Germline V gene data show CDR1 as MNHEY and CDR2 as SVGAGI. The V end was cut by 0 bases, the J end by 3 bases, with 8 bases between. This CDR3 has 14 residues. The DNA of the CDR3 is TGTGCCAGCAGTTACTCGACGGAGTACACTGAAGCTTTCTTT. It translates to CASSYSTEYTEAFF.

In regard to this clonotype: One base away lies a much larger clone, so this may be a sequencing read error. The chain's CDR3 is CSAPQGVTGELLF. The CDR3 nucleotides read TGCAGTGCCCCACAGGGGGTAACCGGGGAGCTGCTTTTT. The chain links TRBV20-1 to TRBJ2-2; 8 bases match TRBD1. The CDR3 consists of 13 residues. CDR1 is DFQATT, CDR2 SNEGSKA, per germline (reference sequence).

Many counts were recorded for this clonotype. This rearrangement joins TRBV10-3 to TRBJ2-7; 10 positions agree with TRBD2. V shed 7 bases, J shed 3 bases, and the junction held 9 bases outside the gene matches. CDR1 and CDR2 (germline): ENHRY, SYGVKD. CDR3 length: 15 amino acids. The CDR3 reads CAITGGLAENYEQYF. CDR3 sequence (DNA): TGTGCCATCACCGGAGGACTAGCGGAGAACTACGAGCAGTACTTC.

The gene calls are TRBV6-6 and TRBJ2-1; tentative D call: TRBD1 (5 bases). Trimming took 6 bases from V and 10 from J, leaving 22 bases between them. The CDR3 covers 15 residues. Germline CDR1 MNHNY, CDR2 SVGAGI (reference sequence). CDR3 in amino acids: CASSPDKSMWAEQFF. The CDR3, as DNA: TGTGCCAGCAGCCCGGACAAGTCCATGTGGGCCGAGCAGTTCTTC.

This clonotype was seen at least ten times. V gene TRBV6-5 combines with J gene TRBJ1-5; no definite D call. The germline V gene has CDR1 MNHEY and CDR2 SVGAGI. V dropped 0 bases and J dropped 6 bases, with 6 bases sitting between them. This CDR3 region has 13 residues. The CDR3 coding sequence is TGTGCCAGCAGTTACTCGAGTGTTCAGCCCCAGCATTTT. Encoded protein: CASSYSSVQPQHF.

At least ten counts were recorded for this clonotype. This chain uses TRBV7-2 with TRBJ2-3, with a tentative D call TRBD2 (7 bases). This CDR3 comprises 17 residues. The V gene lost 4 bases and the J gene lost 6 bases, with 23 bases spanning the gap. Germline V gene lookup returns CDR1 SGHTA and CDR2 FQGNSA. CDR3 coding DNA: TGTGCCAGCAGCTCTTTAGGGGGGGGGGATGCGGCGGATACGCAGTATTTT. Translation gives CASSSLGGGDAADTQYF. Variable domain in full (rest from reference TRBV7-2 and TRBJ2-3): GAGVSQSPSNKVTEKGKDVELRCDPISGHTALYWYRQSLGQGLEFLIYFQGNSAPDKSGLPSDRFSAERTGGSVSTLTIQRTQQEDSAVYLCASSSLGGGDAADTQYFGPGTRLTVL.

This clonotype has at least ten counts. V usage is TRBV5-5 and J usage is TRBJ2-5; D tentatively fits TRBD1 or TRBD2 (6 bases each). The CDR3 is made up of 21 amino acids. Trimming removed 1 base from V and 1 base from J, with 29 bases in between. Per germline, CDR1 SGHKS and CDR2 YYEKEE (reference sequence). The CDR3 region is CASSLRPSGGWVGGAQETQYF. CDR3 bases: TGTGCCAGCAGCTTGCGGCCTTCTGGGGGCTGGGTGGGGGGAGCCCAAGAGACCCAGTACTTC.